Following are 15 T cell receptor beta chains from one sample sequenced in a study of cytomegalovirus exposure and HLA in healthy donors. The PCR ran on 60 Vbeta and 13 Jbeta primers. The protocol was immunoSEQ multiplex PCR, while the TCRdb copy is restricted to in-frame clones and leaves out a portion. This table holds 150,000 to 200,000 clones, around 76% found once. The material sequenced was PBMCs. These TCRs come from a female donor in good health and CMV-seronegative.

The gene calls are TRBV4-2 and TRBJ1-2; 8 bases map to TRBD1. CDR1 and CDR2 (germline): LGHNA, YNFKEQ. Trimming removed 4 bases from V and 4 bases from J; junction bases left unmatched: 11. CDR3 length equals 16 residues. CDR3 bases: TGTGCCAGCAGCCTAAAGACCCCGGACAGGGTCTATGGCTACACCTTC. It codes for CASSLKTPDRVYGYTF.

The J gene is TRBJ1-1, the V gene TRBV18; D remains ambiguous. The CDR3 spans 14 residues. CDR1 is KGHSH and CDR2 is LQKENI in the germline V gene. V was cut by 2 bases and J by 1 base, with 8 bases left in between. The CDR3 region is CASSPAVTNTEAFF. Here the CDR3 DNA reads TGTGCCAGCTCACCAGCGGTAACGAACACTGAAGCTTTCTTT. Filled out from reference TRBV18 and TRBJ1-1, the complete variable domain reads NAGVMQNPRHLVRRRGQEARLRCSPMKGHSHVYWYRQLPEEGLKFMVYLQKENIIDESGMPKERFSAEFPKEGPSILRIQQVVRGDSAAYFCASSPAVTNTEAFFGQGTRLTVV.

The chain has TRBV30 and TRBJ1-5; a weak D match, TRBD1 (6 bases). Per germline, CDR1 GTSNPN and CDR2 SVGIG (reference sequence). Trimming pared 4 bases from V and 4 bases from J, leaving 14 bases between. The CDR3 contains 14 residues. CDR3 DNA: TGTGCCTGGACACAGGGAAGGGAGAATCAGCCCCAGCATTTT. Its translation: CAWTQGRENQPQHF.

Notes on this clone: The junction and the germline gene differ at one end; a read error may be behind it. The rearrangement joins TRBV19 to TRBJ1-2, with D unclear. The germline gives CDR1 LNHDA, CDR2 SQIVND (reference sequence). The length of the CDR3 is 16 residues. The CDR3 DNA follows: TGTGCCAGTACCGTTACTCCCGTATTTTCTAACTATGGCCACACCTTC. This translates into CASTVTPVFSNYGHTF.

CDR3 DNA: TGCGCCAGCAGCCAAATGATACAGGGTCTGGGCTATGGCTACACCTTC. Translation: CASSQMIQGLGYGYTF. J is TRBJ1-2 and V is TRBV4-1, with D possibly matching TRBD1 (6 bases). CDR1 and CDR2 (germline): MGHRA, YSYEKL. The CDR3 loop spans 16 amino acids. Trimming removed 2 bases from V and 4 bases from J, with 17 bases in between.

This clone was counted between two and nine times. The chain combines TRBV21-1 with TRBJ2-7; TRBD1, the D gene given by the table, was not confirmed from the DNA. TRBV21-1 is a pseudogene. The CDR3 totals 15 residues. The CDR3 loop reads CASSSEVGRGFEQYF. The CDR3 region has the DNA TGTGCCAGCAGCTCCGAAGTCGGCAGGGGCTTCGAGCAGTACTTC.

This clone has only one observation. V gene TRBV7-9 combines with J gene TRBJ2-3, with D uncertain. The CDR3 runs 13 residues. CDR1 SEHNR and CDR2 FQNEAQ come from the germline V gene (reference sequence). Trimming stripped 5 bases from V and 4 bases from J, with 10 bases between. In nucleotides, the CDR3 is TGTGCCAGCAGCCCTGACTTTTCAGATACGCAGTATTTT. Translation: CASSPDFSDTQYF.

The chain uses TRBV9 and TRBJ2-2; no definite D call. The CDR3 covers 14 residues. The ends were cut back, 4 bases at V and 0 bases at J, with 7 bases in the middle. Germline V gene lookup returns CDR1 SGDLS and CDR2 YYNGEE. CDR3 loop: CASSPRTNTGELFF. DNA for the CDR3: TGTGCCAGCAGCCCCAGGACGAACACCGGGGAGCTGTTTTTT. Filled out from reference TRBV9 and TRBJ2-2, the complete variable domain reads DSGVTQTPKHLITATGQRVTLRCSPRSGDLSVYWYQQSLDQGLQFLIQYYNGEERAKGNILERFSAQQFPDLHSELNLSSLELGDSALYFCASSPRTNTGELFFGEGSRLTVL.

The V call is TRBV10-3, the J call TRBJ2-7, with 10 bases matching TRBD1. After removal of 4 bases from V and 4 bases from J, the junction contained 4 bases not matched to a gene. This CDR3 has 14 residues. From germline, CDR1 is ENHRY and CDR2 SYGVKD. The CDR3 nucleotides read TGTGCCATCAGTGGCTGGACAGGGGGATACGAGCAGTACTTC. Translation: CAISGWTGGYEQYF.

This chain links TRBV6-5 with TRBJ2-5, with TRBD1 matching 9 bases. The J segment lost 4 bases and the V segment lost 9 bases, leaving 6 bases of the junction unmatched. CDR3 size: 13 residues. CDR1 is MNHEY and CDR2 is SVGAGI in the germline V gene. The CDR3 DNA sequence: TGTGCCAGAAGACAGGGGGGAACAGAGACCCAGTACTTC. Translation gives CARRQGGTETQYF.

This clone came up a few times. The chain has TRBV14 and TRBJ2-7; the D gene is possibly TRBD2 (5 bases). The CDR3 is 14 amino acids. Germline V gene sequence: CDR1 SGHDN, CDR2 FVKESK. Between the trimmed V and J ends, which lost 2 bases and 6 bases, there was a span of 14 bases. The DNA for the CDR3 is TGTGCCAGCAGCCAACTCGGCGGAGGCTTCGAGCAGTACTTC. Protein sequence: CASSQLGGGFEQYF.

The CDR3 region has the DNA TGTGCCAGCAGCTTAGAGGGAACAGGGAACACTGAAGCTTTCTTT. It encodes CASSLEGTGNTEAFF. The chain employs TRBV11-3 and TRBJ1-1, with D maybe TRBD1 (5 bases). The V end lost 0 bases, the J end lost 1 base, and 9 bases lay between the germline ends. Germline V gives CDR1 SGHNT, CDR2 YENEEA. The CDR3 is 15 amino acids.

This chain joins TRBV10-3 and TRBJ2-7; 9 nucleotides line up with TRBD1. The length of the CDR3 is 13 residues. With V trimmed by 8 bases and J by 6 bases, 8 bases remained unmatched. From germline, CDR1 is ENHRY and CDR2 SYGVKD. For the CDR3, the DNA is TGTGCCATCGAGGGACAGGGAGGTGGCGAGCAGTACTTC. Translation: CAIEGQGGGEQYF.

This sequence joins TRBV7-2 and TRBJ1-6; D gene ambiguous. Trimming pared 7 bases from V and 10 bases from J, leaving 11 bases between. Germline CDR1 is SGHTA and CDR2 is FQGNSA. This CDR3 spans 12 amino acids. This CDR3 reads CASTRERSPLHF. The CDR3 DNA sequence: TGTGCCAGCACGCGGGAGCGGTCACCCCTCCACTTT.

The rearrangement joins TRBV30 to TRBJ2-7, with a weak D call TRBD2 (5 bases). The germline V gene has CDR1 GTSNPN and CDR2 SVGIG (reference sequence). The CDR3 has 15 amino acids. Deletions cut 0 bases from V and 2 bases from J, with 14 bases between. The CDR3 DNA reads as TGTGCCTGGAGTGTACCGAGGGCGGAACCCTACGAGCAGTACTTC. Translation gives CAWSVPRAEPYEQYF.